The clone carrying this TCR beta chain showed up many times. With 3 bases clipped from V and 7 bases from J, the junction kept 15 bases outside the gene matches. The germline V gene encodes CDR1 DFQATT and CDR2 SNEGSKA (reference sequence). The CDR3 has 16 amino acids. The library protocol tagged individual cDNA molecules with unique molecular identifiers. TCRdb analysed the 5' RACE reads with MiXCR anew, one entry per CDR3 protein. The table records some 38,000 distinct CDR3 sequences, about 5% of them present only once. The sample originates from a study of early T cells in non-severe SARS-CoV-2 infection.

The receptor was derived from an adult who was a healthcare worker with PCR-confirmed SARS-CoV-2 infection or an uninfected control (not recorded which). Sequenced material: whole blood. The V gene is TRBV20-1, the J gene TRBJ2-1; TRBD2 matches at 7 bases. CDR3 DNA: TGCAGTGCTAGCTTTCGCGGCGGGGGAACTCTTAATGAGCAGTTCTTC. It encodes CSASFRGGGTLNEQFF.